This T cell receptor beta chain stems from a study of blood T cell repertoires in COVID-19. Study at large: Acute and convalescent COVID-19 specimens originated in the United States, Italy and Spain. PBMCs, B-cell-depleted T cells, or T cells were the source of the cDNA or gDNA that made up the material.

Germline loops: CDR1 SGHVS, CDR2 FQNEAQ. Losses at the gene ends were 6 bases for V and 1 base for J; bases not matched to a gene: 14. There are 18 residues in the CDR3. As handled by the study authors: Using reference gene primer amplification, nucleated cell counts were estimated. Sequencing used immunoSEQ multiplex PCR; TCRdb keeps in-frame clones, though not all of them. The V and J calls and clone size are taken from that table; D and trimming were inferred from the DNA. The sample shows roughly 80,000 clones, roughly nine tenths of them seen only once. Sequencing was done on a sample of peripheral blood. The clonotype was recovered from a woman aged 45-59 years in a cohort sampled during active COVID-19. The chain joins TRBV7-8 to TRBJ1-1; 10 nucleotides line up with TRBD1. The CDR3 nucleotides read TGTGCCAGCAGTCGAACCGGGACAGGGGTTTTAGGGAACACTGAAGCTTTCTTT. Encoded protein: CASSRTGTGVLGNTEAFF.